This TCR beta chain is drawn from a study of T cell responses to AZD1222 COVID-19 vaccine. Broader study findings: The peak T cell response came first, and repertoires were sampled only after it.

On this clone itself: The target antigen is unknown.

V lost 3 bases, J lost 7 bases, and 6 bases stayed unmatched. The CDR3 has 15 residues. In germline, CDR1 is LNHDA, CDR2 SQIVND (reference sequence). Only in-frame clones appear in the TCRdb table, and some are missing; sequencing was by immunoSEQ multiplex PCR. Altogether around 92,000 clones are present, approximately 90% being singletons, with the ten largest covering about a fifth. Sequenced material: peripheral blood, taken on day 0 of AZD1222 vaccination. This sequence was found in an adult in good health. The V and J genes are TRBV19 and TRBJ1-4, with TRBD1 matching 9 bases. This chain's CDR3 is CASSMQGQGREKLFF. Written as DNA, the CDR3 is TGTGCCAGTAGTATGCAGGGACAGGGCCGTGAAAAACTGTTTTTT.